These 27 T cell receptor beta chains came from one sample sequenced in a study of blood T cells in healthy people across ages. A second PCR of roughly 7 to 11 cycles used a sample-barcoded 5' primer and a J-beta primer mix. Using its own MiXCR run on the 5' RACE reads, TCRdb lists one record per CDR3 protein. The sample contains some 1.8 million distinct CDR3 sequences, more than 35% of which appear only once. Sequences were obtained from blood. The receptors were sampled from a human donor in good health.

The chain has TRBV7-9 and TRBJ2-7; TRBD2 is a possible D gene (7 bases). Matching the DNA end better, TRBJ2-5 makes the J call doubtful. The germline V gene encodes CDR1 SEHNR and CDR2 FQNEAQ (reference sequence). There are 17 residues in the CDR3. The CDR3 here is CASSLMRGGLNRETQYF. CDR3 nucleotide sequence: TGTGCCAGCAGCTTAATGAGGGGGGGCTTGAATAGGGAGACCCAGTACTTC.

This clonotype came up many times. The chain links TRBV29-1 to TRBJ2-1, with a tentative D call TRBD1 (5 bases). Trimming took off 6 bases at V and 2 bases at J, with 17 bases between the two ends. This CDR3 has 15 amino acids. Germline V CDR1 and CDR2: SQVTM, ANQGSEA. The CDR3 region has the DNA TGCAGCGTCCTACAGGATGGTGACACCTACAATGAGCAGTTCTTC. Protein: CSVLQDGDTYNEQFF.

V is TRBV7-2 and J is TRBJ1-2; D uncertain. The V end was cut by 3 bases, the J end by 4 bases, with 9 bases between. Germline V gene lookup returns CDR1 SGHTA and CDR2 FQGNSA. The CDR3 consists of 13 residues. In DNA form, the CDR3 reads TGTGCCAGCAGCTTGAACCCCACCTATGGCTACACCTTC. It codes for CASSLNPTYGYTF. The whole variable domain, filled in from reference TRBV7-2 and TRBJ1-2, reads GAGVSQSPSNKVTEKGKDVELRCDPISGHTALYWYRQSLGQGLEFLIYFQGNSAPDKSGLPSDRFSAERTGGSVSTLTIQRTQQEDSAVYLCASSLNPTYGYTFGSGTRLTVV.

The gene calls are TRBV7-2 and TRBJ1-2; D call uncertain. This CDR3 has 14 amino acids. V dropped 3 bases and J dropped 1 base, with 9 bases sitting between them. Germline CDR1 SGHTA, CDR2 FQGNSA. CDR3 sequence reads: CASSFPQDNYGYTF. CDR3 bases: TGTGCCAGCAGCTTTCCCCAGGATAACTATGGCTACACCTTC.

The V call is TRBV12-3 or TRBV12-4, the J call TRBJ2-4; D gene unclear. This CDR3 is built from 15 residues. V lost 6 bases and J 0 bases, leaving 12 bases between the germline ends. In DNA, the CDR3 is TGTGCCAGCAGCCCAAGACGACTAGCCAAAAACATTCAGTACTTC. The encoded protein is CASSPRRLAKNIQYF.

This clonotype was observed a few times. J is TRBJ2-7 and V is TRBV4-1; D call uncertain. CDR1 and CDR2 from the germline V gene are MGHRA and YSYEKL. The V and J ends lost 1 base and 5 bases respectively, with 12 bases between them. This CDR3 contains 14 residues. The CDR3 sequence: CASSQAPRVDEQYF. In DNA form, the CDR3 reads TGCGCCAGCAGCCAAGCCCCCCGGGTCGACGAGCAGTACTTC.

The V gene is TRBV5-6, the J gene TRBJ2-7, with D possibly matching TRBD2 (5 bases). The length of the CDR3 is 14 residues. Between the trimmed V and J ends, which lost 6 bases and 2 bases, there was a span of 15 bases. The germline V gene has CDR1 SGHDT and CDR2 YYEEEE. DNA of the CDR3: TGTGCCAGCACCTATAGTGGGAGCACCTACGAGCAGTACTTC. Translating it yields CASTYSGSTYEQYF.

The chain carries TRBV29-1 and TRBJ1-1; D is uncertain. Trimming removed 0 bases at V and 6 bases at J, with 11 bases between. The CDR3 is 13 residues long. The V gene's germline CDR1 is SQVTM and CDR2 ANQGSEA. CDR3 sequence: CSVEDRGGSEAFF. CDR3 bases: TGCAGCGTTGAAGATCGGGGAGGGTCTGAAGCTTTCTTT.

The CDR3 DNA follows: TGTGCCAGCAGCCCCAGGGACTCCCGAATAGGGACCCAGTACTTC. Protein sequence: CASSPRDSRIGTQYF. The V and J genes are TRBV5-5 and TRBJ2-5; weak D call: TRBD2 (6 bases). From germline, CDR1 is SGHKS and CDR2 YYEKEE (reference sequence). The CDR3 is 15 amino acids. Trimming left V 4 bases short and J 7 bases short, with 20 bases between.

CDR3 DNA: TGTGCCAGCAGCTTGGCCGGGAGGACGGAGCAGTTCTTC. It specifies CASSLAGRTEQFF. The gene calls are TRBV5-5 and TRBJ2-1, with 7 bases fitting TRBD2. The CDR3 runs to 13 residues. Germline V gene lookup returns CDR1 SGHKS and CDR2 YYEKEE (reference sequence). V lost 0 bases and J lost 10; bases outside the gene matches: 4.

The genes are TRBV6-6 and TRBJ1-2; 10 bases map to TRBD1. J was trimmed by 8 bases and V by 4 bases; bases with no gene match: 4. CDR1 and CDR2 (germline): MNHNY, SVGAGI (reference sequence). This CDR3 contains 13 residues. Written as DNA, the CDR3 is TGTGCCAGCAGTTGGGGGACAGGGGACGGCTACACCTTC. Translated: CASSWGTGDGYTF.

This clonotype was picked up many times. The chain employs TRBV5-1 and TRBJ2-6, with TRBD1 matching over 11 bases. The germline CDR1 and CDR2 sequences are SGHRS and YFSETQ. The CDR3 spans 18 residues. With V trimmed by 3 bases and J by 6 bases, 11 bases remained unmatched. The chain's CDR3 is CASSSAGQGAISANVLTF. Written as DNA, the CDR3 is TGCGCCAGCAGCTCAGCTGGACAGGGGGCTATATCGGCCAACGTCCTGACTTTC.

The V gene is TRBV3-1, the J gene TRBJ2-3; D may be TRBD2 (5 bases). Per germline, CDR1 LGHDT and CDR2 YNNKEL (reference sequence). This CDR3 comprises 17 residues. The V end was cut by 0 bases, the J end by 5 bases, with 18 bases between. This CDR3 is CASSQEPLLVGRDTQYF. In DNA, the CDR3 is TGTGCCAGCAGCCAAGAGCCTTTACTAGTGGGCAGAGATACGCAGTATTTT.

V is TRBV6-1 and J is TRBJ1-2; weak D call: TRBD1 (5 bases). This CDR3 region has 18 residues. Germline CDR1 MNHNS, CDR2 SASEGT. Trimming left V 4 bases short and J 1 base short, with 22 bases between. CDR3 nucleotide sequence: TGTGCCAGCAGTGCATTCAAGGGGACCTCTTCATATAACTATGGCTACACCTTC. Residues: CASSAFKGTSSYNYGYTF.

This clonotype was found a few times. J is TRBJ1-1 and V is TRBV10-2, with D tentatively TRBD1 (5 bases). CDR1 and CDR2 (germline): WSHSY, SAAADI. The CDR3 extends over 13 amino acids. V was trimmed by 7 bases and J by 3 bases, leaving 12 bases between them. CDR3 loop: CASKMGRDTEAFF. CDR3 bases: TGCGCCAGCAAGATGGGGCGGGACACTGAAGCTTTCTTT.

This clonotype was counted a few times. This chain links TRBV28 with TRBJ2-5; the D gene is possibly TRBD1 (6 bases). Trimming removed 3 bases at V and 3 bases at J, with 17 bases between. The germline gives CDR1 MDHEN, CDR2 SYDVKM. This CDR3 comprises 16 residues. The CDR3 spells CASSFLDSLKEETQYF. The CDR3 region has the DNA TGTGCCAGCAGTTTTTTGGACAGCCTTAAGGAAGAGACCCAGTACTTC.

This clonotype has a handful of counts. This chain links TRBV28 with TRBJ2-7; TRBD1 might be the D (6 bases). The CDR3 is 15 residues long. Trimming stripped 4 bases from V and 1 base from J, with 14 bases between. Germline V gives CDR1 MDHEN, CDR2 SYDVKM. CDR3 sequence reads: CASSSAGTISYEQYF. The CDR3 nucleotides read TGTGCCAGCAGTTCAGCCGGGACAATATCCTACGAGCAGTACTTC.

This rearrangement joins TRBV12-3 or TRBV12-4 to TRBJ2-7, with TRBD1 matching 10 bases. The CDR3 extends over 14 amino acids. Trimming took 4 bases from V and 7 from J; bases not matched to a gene: 7. Written as DNA, the CDR3 is TGTGCCAGCAGTTGGGACAGGGGTTTGAGGGAGCAGTACTTC. It encodes CASSWDRGLREQYF.

This sequence joins TRBV4-1 and TRBJ2-3; 13 bases are shared with TRBD2. The CDR3 length is 19 residues. Per the germline V gene, CDR1 is MGHRA and CDR2 is YSYEKL. The junction had 8 bases not matched to a gene; V was cut back by 2 bases and J by 0 bases. The CDR3 DNA follows: TGCGCCAGCAGCCAAAGGGGGACTAGCGGGACCACTAGCACAGATACGCAGTATTTT. Translating gives CASSQRGTSGTTSTDTQYF.

V gene TRBV6-2 or TRBV6-3 combines with J gene TRBJ2-3; 10 bases match TRBD2. The germline V gene encodes CDR1 MNHEY and CDR2 SVGEGT. V shed 6 bases, J shed 9 bases, and the junction held 9 bases outside the gene matches. This CDR3 contains 14 residues. Written as DNA, the CDR3 is TGTGCCAGCAGACCAAGCGGGGGGGCAGGAACGCAGTATTTT. It translates to CASRPSGGAGTQYF.

There are many counts of this clonotype. J is TRBJ2-5 and V is TRBV29-1, with 7 bases that match TRBD2. The CDR3 spans 12 residues. The J segment lost 5 bases and the V segment lost 7 bases, leaving 7 bases of the junction unmatched. In germline, CDR1 is SQVTM, CDR2 ANQGSEA. DNA for the CDR3: TGCAGCGCAGAACGGGGGGTTGAGACCCAGTACTTC. Protein: CSAERGVETQYF.

The gene calls are TRBV7-8 and TRBJ1-2, with TRBD1 as a possible D gene (6 bases). Germline V gene sequence: CDR1 SGHVS, CDR2 FQNEAQ. The CDR3 covers 15 residues. V lost 0 bases and J lost 6, with 14 bases in between. The CDR3 loop is CASSLALGGGNGYTF. The CDR3 region has the DNA TGTGCCAGCAGCTTAGCATTGGGGGGCGGGAATGGCTACACCTTC.

The rearrangement uses TRBV12-3 or TRBV12-4 and TRBJ2-4, with D maybe TRBD2 (5 bases). The CDR3 extends over 14 amino acids. Trimming removed 6 bases at V and 3 bases at J, with 12 bases between. CDR3 nucleotide sequence: TGTGCCAGCAGGATGGTGGAGGACAAAAACATTCAGTACTTC. This sequence encodes CASRMVEDKNIQYF.

The rearrangement links TRBV11-2 to TRBJ2-5; D is uncertain. Trimming left V 3 bases short and J 1 base short, with 9 bases between. From germline, CDR1 is SGHAT and CDR2 FQNNGV. This CDR3 has 14 residues. DNA of the CDR3: TGTGCCAGCAGCTTCGGGTTCGGCCAAGAGACCCAGTACTTC. This translates into CASSFGFGQETQYF.

V is TRBV4-2 and J is TRBJ1-3; no clear D gene. V was shortened by 4 bases and J by 0 bases, with 4 bases between the two germline ends. Germline V gene data show CDR1 as LGHNA and CDR2 as YNFKEQ. The CDR3 spans 13 residues. CDR3 nucleotide sequence: TGTGCCAGCAGCCGACACTCTGGAAACACCATATATTTT. It yields the protein CASSRHSGNTIYF.

The DNA for the CDR3 is TGCAGTGCTTCTCGAGGGAGCGGGAGGACAGATACGCAGTATTTT. Translated: CSASRGSGRTDTQYF. The genes are TRBV20-1 and TRBJ2-3, with TRBD2 matching over 9 bases. Germline-derived CDR1 and CDR2 are DFQATT and SNEGSKA (reference sequence). The CDR3 totals 15 residues. Trimming took 5 bases from V and 3 from J; bases not matched to a gene: 9.

The gene calls are TRBV5-1 and TRBJ2-2; possibly TRBD2 for D (5 bases). Germline CDR1 SGHRS, CDR2 YFSETQ. The CDR3 extends over 14 amino acids. V was trimmed by 1 base and J by 4 bases, leaving 8 bases between them. The CDR3 reads CASSLRGITGELFF. The CDR3 DNA reads TGCGCCAGCAGCTTGAGAGGGATCACCGGGGAGCTGTTTTTT.